These 11 T cell receptor beta chains came from one sample sequenced in a study of blood T cell repertoires in COVID-19. The assay was immunoSEQ multiplex PCR, and TCRdb's table has in-frame clones only and misses some. Among roughly 220,000 clones listed, around 84% were seen once. Sequencing was done on a sample of PBMCs or T cells enriched from blood (not recorded which). All receptors derive from a woman between 35 and 50 years old who had recovered from COVID-19.

The V and J genes are TRBV28 and TRBJ1-2; 8 nucleotides agree with TRBD1. Germline loops: CDR1 MDHEN, CDR2 SYDVKM. This CDR3 is built from 15 residues. V was pared by 8 bases and J by 4 bases, with 12 bases of the junction left unmatched. CDR3 sequence reads: CASGTDREIPYGYTF. DNA for the CDR3: TGTGCCAGCGGTACGGACAGGGAGATCCCCTATGGCTACACCTTC.

This clone turned up a few times. The chain employs TRBV18 and TRBJ2-2; D is undetermined. The CDR3 spans 16 residues. The ends were cut back, 2 bases at V and 4 bases at J, with 14 bases in the middle. Germline CDR1 and CDR2: KGHSH and LQKENI. The CDR3 sequence is CASSPRVSGITGELFF. CDR3 DNA sequence: TGTGCCAGCTCACCAAGAGTATCGGGTATCACCGGGGAGCTGTTTTTT.

The gene calls are TRBV6-5 and TRBJ1-2, with D possibly matching TRBD1 (5 bases). The CDR3 is 12 residues long. Trimming removed 6 bases at V and 8 bases at J, with 13 bases between. Germline V gene data show CDR1 as MNHEY and CDR2 as SVGAGI. CDR3 sequence (DNA): TGTGCCAGCAGCCTCAGGGTAGGGGGCTACACCTTC. This translates into CASSLRVGGYTF.

This clone came up a few times. The chain recombines TRBV19 with TRBJ2-2; 8 nucleotides line up with TRBD2. V gave up 6 bases and J gave up 0 bases; unmatched junction bases: 6. The CDR3 spans 16 residues. Germline values: CDR1 LNHDA, CDR2 SQIVND (reference sequence). The CDR3: CASRKGGLANTGELFF. The CDR3 bases are TGTGCCAGTAGAAAAGGGGGACTAGCGAACACCGGGGAGCTGTTTTTT. Based on the CDR3 plus reference TRBV19 and TRBJ2-2, the full variable domain is DGGITQSPKYLFRKEGQNVTLSCEQNLNHDAMYWYRQDPGQGLRLIYYSQIVNDFQKGDIAEGYSVSREKKESFPLTVTSAQKNPTAFYLCASRKGGLANTGELFFGEGSRLTVL.

V and J are TRBV5-6 and TRBJ1-5; D is ambiguous. CDR3 length equals 14 residues. Trimming took off 1 base at V and 0 bases at J, with 5 bases between the two ends. Germline values: CDR1 SGHDT, CDR2 YYEEEE. In DNA form, the CDR3 reads TGTGCCAGCAGCTTGTATTATAGCAATCAGCCCCAGCATTTT. This sequence encodes CASSLYYSNQPQHF.

The chain joins TRBV7-9 to TRBJ2-2, with 7 bases fitting TRBD2. From germline, CDR1 is SEHNR and CDR2 FQNEAQ (reference sequence). V trimming: 2 bases; J trimming: 6 bases; junction bases outside the gene matches: 6. This CDR3 region has 15 residues. The CDR3 DNA is TGTGCCAGCAGCTTAATTGCCGCGGGGGCCGGGGAGCTGTTTTTT. Protein: CASSLIAAGAGELFF.

CDR3 sequence: CASVTRCITYEQYF. Here the CDR3 DNA reads TGTGCCAGCGTTACCCGGTGCATCACCTACGAGCAGTACTTC. This chain uses TRBV27 with TRBJ2-7; D gene ambiguous. CDR1 is MNHEY, CDR2 SMNVEV, per germline (reference sequence). With 8 bases removed from V and 2 bases from J, the gap between germline ends came to 16 bases. There are 14 residues in the CDR3.

This clone was counted ten times or more. This rearrangement joins TRBV14 to TRBJ1-2, with 7 bases matching TRBD1. From germline, CDR1 is SGHDN and CDR2 FVKESK. The trim removed 4 bases at V and 6 bases at J, leaving 5 bases unmatched. The CDR3 spans 13 residues. CDR3 nucleotides: TGTGCCAGCAGCCCGGACAGGTGGCATGGCTACACCTTC. It translates to CASSPDRWHGYTF. The whole variable domain, filled in from reference TRBV14 and TRBJ1-2, reads EAGVTQFPSHSVIEKGQTVTLRCDPISGHDNLYWYRRVMGKEIKFLLHFVKESKQDESGMPNNRFLAERTGGTYSTLKVQPAELEDSGVYFCASSPDRWHGYTFGSGTRLTVV.

The rearrangement joins TRBV7-6 to TRBJ2-2, with a tentative D call TRBD1 (5 bases). The CDR3 is made up of 15 amino acids. Germline V lookup: CDR1 SGHVS, CDR2 FNYEAQ. Trimming took off 3 bases at V and 2 bases at J, with 10 bases between the two ends. The CDR3 here is CASSFGQGNTGELFF. CDR3 sequence (DNA): TGTGCCAGCAGCTTTGGTCAGGGTAACACCGGGGAGCTGTTTTTT.

With regard to this clone: At the DNA level, this CDR3 is encoded by other sequences in the same sample as well. The rearrangement uses TRBV27 and TRBJ1-1; no clear D gene. The CDR3 contains 13 residues. Germline V CDR1 and CDR2: MNHEY, SMNVEV (reference sequence). The germline V and J ends were trimmed by 0 bases and 1 base, with 3 bases remaining between them. DNA of the CDR3: TGTGCCAGCAGTTTATCGAGGAACACTGAAGCTTTCTTT. Translated, it gives CASSLSRNTEAFF.

The chain joins TRBV9 to TRBJ2-5; 13 positions agree with TRBD2. This CDR3 contains 15 residues. Trimming cost V 1 base and J 5 bases; bases outside gene matches: 2. Germline CDR1 is SGDLS and CDR2 is YYNGEE. The CDR3 sequence is CASSVLTSGRETQYF. For the CDR3, the DNA is TGTGCCAGCAGCGTACTGACTAGCGGGAGGGAGACCCAGTACTTC.